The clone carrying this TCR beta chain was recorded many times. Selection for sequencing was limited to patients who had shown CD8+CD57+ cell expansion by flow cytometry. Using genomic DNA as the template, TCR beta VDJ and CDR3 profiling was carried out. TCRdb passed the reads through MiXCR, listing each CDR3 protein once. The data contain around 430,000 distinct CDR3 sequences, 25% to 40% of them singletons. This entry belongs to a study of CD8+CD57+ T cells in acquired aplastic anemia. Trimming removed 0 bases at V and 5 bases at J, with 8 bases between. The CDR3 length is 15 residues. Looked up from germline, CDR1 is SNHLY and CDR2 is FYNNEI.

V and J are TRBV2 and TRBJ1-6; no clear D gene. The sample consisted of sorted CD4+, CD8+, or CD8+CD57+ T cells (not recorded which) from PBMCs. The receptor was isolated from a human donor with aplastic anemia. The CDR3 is CASSEARRDNSPLHF. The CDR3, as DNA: TGTGCCAGCAGTGAAGCGCGTCGGGATAATTCACCCCTCCACTTT. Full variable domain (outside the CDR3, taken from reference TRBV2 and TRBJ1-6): EPEVTQTPSHQVTQMGQEVILRCVPISNHLYFYWYRQILGQKVEFLVSFYNNEISEKSEIFDDQFSVERPDGSNFTLKIRSTKLEDSAMYFCASSEARRDNSPLHFGNGTRLTVT.